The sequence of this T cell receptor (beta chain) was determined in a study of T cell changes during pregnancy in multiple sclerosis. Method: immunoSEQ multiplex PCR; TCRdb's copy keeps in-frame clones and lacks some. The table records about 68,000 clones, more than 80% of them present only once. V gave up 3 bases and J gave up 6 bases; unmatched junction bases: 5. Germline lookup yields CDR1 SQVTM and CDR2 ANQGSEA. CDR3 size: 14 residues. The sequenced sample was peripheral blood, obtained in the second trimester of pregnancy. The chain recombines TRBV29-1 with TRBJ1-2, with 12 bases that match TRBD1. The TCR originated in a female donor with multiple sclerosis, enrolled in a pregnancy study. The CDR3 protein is CSVDEGTGGDGYTF. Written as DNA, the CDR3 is TGCAGCGTTGATGAGGGGACAGGGGGCGATGGCTACACCTTC.